This T cell receptor beta chain was identified during a study of regulatory T cells in long-lasting Graves disease. Regarding the study as a whole: Persistent disease exhibited a predilection for TRBV28, TRBJ1-2 and TRBJ2-5.

The time point: newly diagnosed GD, antithyroid drugs for less than 3 months. Preparation of the TCR library used RNA extracted from PBMCs. This clonotype was detected ten times or more. What it binds is not known. Construction of the TCR beta libraries employed iRepertoire HTBI primers in conjunction with Arm-PCR of CDR3 regions. TCRdb reanalysed the multiplex PCR reads using MiXCR and keeps one entry per CDR3 protein. The sample holds around 450,000 distinct CDR3 sequences, under 20% seen once. Germline-derived CDR1 and CDR2 are SGDLS and YYNGEE. V lost 1 base and J lost 8, with 19 bases in between. The length of the CDR3 is 16 residues. The sample was also reused in another study, on T cells in Graves' hyperthyroidism and ophthalmopathy. Per that study: Most expanded thyroid clonotypes above 0.001 recurred in blood.

The J gene is TRBJ2-1, the V gene TRBV9; perhaps TRBD2 as D (6 bases). The receptor's source is a man aged 35 to 55 with Graves disease. The sample here was peripheral blood mononuclear cells (PBMCs), taken at new diagnosis, from a patient treated with antithyroid drugs. CDR3 sequence (DNA): TGTGCCAGCAGCGTACAGGGTTTACTAGCTGGCGATGAGCAGTTCTTC. The encoded protein is CASSVQGLLAGDEQFF. Together with reference TRBV9 and TRBJ2-1, the CDR3 gives the full variable domain: DSGVTQTPKHLITATGQRVTLRCSPRSGDLSVYWYQQSLDQGLQFLIQYYNGEERAKGNILERFSAQQFPDLHSELNLSSLELGDSALYFCASSVQGLLAGDEQFFGPGTRLTVL.